This T cell receptor (beta chain) was recorded in a study of T-cell reconstitution after alpha-beta-depleted transplantation in children. The CDR3 spans 16 residues. From germline, CDR1 is SEHNR and CDR2 FQNEAQ (reference sequence). V dropped 5 bases and J dropped 6; count of bases not matched to a gene: 12. Unique molecular identifiers were incorporated when the TCRbeta library was constructed. TCRdb analysed the PCR reads with MiXCR anew, one entry per CDR3 protein. The sample includes more than 150,000 distinct CDR3 sequences, roughly 15% of them seen just once. The chain recombines TRBV7-9 with TRBJ2-3, with 9 bases lining up with TRBD1. The sequence derives from a human donor who donated a stem cell graft to a child with acute lymphoblastic leukemia. Sequencing used PBMCs from the stem cell graft donor, obtained from the stem cell graft. The CDR3 protein is CASSTPGTGSGDTQYF. The CDR3 bases are TGTGCCAGCAGCACACCCGGGACAGGGTCGGGCGATACGCAGTATTTT.